What follows are 23 T cell receptor beta chains derived from one specimen sequenced in a study. In TCRdb, the 5' RACE reads were re-called with MiXCR into one record per CDR3 protein. The top ten clones hold approximately 2.2% of a sample with over 55,000 distinct CDR3 sequences, under 35% of them seen once. The sequencing sample was made of tumor-infiltrating naive CD4+ T cells sorted from the breast tumor. Subset here: naive CD4+ T cells, CD4+CD45RA+CD25-. The receptor source for this set is a female donor with breast cancer.

This clonotype was detected ten times or more. J is TRBJ2-7 and V is TRBV4-2; a weak D match, TRBD2 (7 bases). The CDR3 length is 15 residues. Germline CDR1 reads LGHNA; CDR2 reads YNFKEQ. Trimming left V 0 bases short and J 3 bases short, with 12 bases between. DNA for the CDR3: TGTGCCAGCAGCCAAGATAGGGGGGGTGACTACGAGCAGTACTTC. It yields the protein CASSQDRGGDYEQYF.

The chain has TRBV4-2 and TRBJ2-1; perhaps D is TRBD1 or TRBD2 (5 bases each). Germline V gene sequence: CDR1 LGHNA, CDR2 YNFKEQ. The CDR3 consists of 14 residues. V lost 2 bases to trimming and J lost 5 bases, with 10 bases between them. The CDR3 reads CASSQRGVDNEQFF. The CDR3 bases are TGTGCCAGCAGCCAAAGGGGAGTAGACAATGAGCAGTTCTTC.

This chain joins TRBV28 and TRBJ1-1; TRBD1 is a possible D gene (5 bases). Per germline, CDR1 MDHEN and CDR2 SYDVKM. With 6 bases removed from V and 11 bases from J, the gap between germline ends came to 22 bases. CDR3 length: 14 residues. The CDR3 nucleotides read TGTGCCAGCAGGAATGGGGGTTACGATCGAAGGGCTTTCTTT. This encodes CASRNGGYDRRAFF.

The genes are TRBV25-1 and TRBJ2-5; 9 bases are shared with TRBD1. Germline-derived CDR1 and CDR2 are MGHDK and SYGVNS. The CDR3 spans 15 residues. The V gene end was trimmed by 4 bases and the J gene end by 5 bases; junction bases not matched to a gene: 8. In DNA, the CDR3 is TGTGCCAGCAGTGTGGGACAGGGTGGCGGGGAGACCCAGTACTTC. Protein sequence: CASSVGQGGGETQYF. Using reference TRBV25-1 and TRBJ2-5 for the parts outside the CDR3, the full variable domain is EADIYQTPRYLVIGTGKKITLECSQTMGHDKMYWYQQDPGMELHLIHYSYGVNSTEKGDLSSESTVSRIRTEHFPLTLESARPSHTSQYLCASSVGQGGGETQYFGPGTRLLVL.

This chain connects TRBV7-2 to TRBJ2-1; D not resolved. Germline lookup yields CDR1 SGHTA and CDR2 FQGNSA. V lost 2 bases and J lost 9, with 8 bases in between. This CDR3 contains 12 residues. The CDR3 bases are TGTGCCAGCAGCTTATTAAATGTTGAGCAGTTCTTC. The encoded protein is CASSLLNVEQFF. The complete variable domain, with remaining parts taken from reference TRBV7-2 and TRBJ2-1, reads GAGVSQSPSNKVTEKGKDVELRCDPISGHTALYWYRQSLGQGLEFLIYFQGNSAPDKSGLPSDRFSAERTGGSVSTLTIQRTQQEDSAVYLCASSLLNVEQFFGPGTRLTVL.

The chain employs TRBV20-1 and TRBJ2-3; perhaps TRBD1 as D (5 bases). CDR1 is DFQATT and CDR2 is SNEGSKA in the germline V gene (reference sequence). The CDR3 totals 12 residues. V gave up 2 bases and J gave up 5 bases, with 8 bases separating them. The CDR3 sequence is CSARPRGDTQYF. CDR3 in DNA: TGCAGTGCTAGACCAAGGGGAGATACGCAGTATTTT.

The rearrangement joins TRBV28 to TRBJ1-4, with TRBD1 matching over 10 bases. CDR3 length: 14 residues. The germline gives CDR1 MDHEN, CDR2 SYDVKM. Losses at the gene ends were 8 bases for V and 5 bases for J; bases not matched to a gene: 5. The CDR3 DNA follows: TGTGCCAGCGGGGGACAGGGGACAAATGAAAAACTGTTTTTT. Amino acids: CASGGQGTNEKLFF.

This clonotype was observed a single time. The CDR3 nucleotides are TGTGCCAGCAGCCACTCTTACGATCGGACTAGCGGGAGCGAGCAGTACTTC. Its protein is CASSHSYDRTSGSEQYF. J is TRBJ2-7 and V is TRBV3-1; 13 bases are shared with TRBD2. The CDR3 length is 17 residues. Unmatched junction bases numbered 11, after V lost 3 bases and J lost 6 bases. In germline, CDR1 is LGHDT, CDR2 YNNKEL (reference sequence).

This chain connects TRBV6-5 to TRBJ2-3, with TRBD2 identical over 11 bases. The CDR3 is made up of 15 amino acids. Germline CDR1 is MNHEY and CDR2 is SVGAGI. V was clipped by 2 bases and J by 5 bases; unmatched bases: 3. The DNA of the CDR3 is TGTGCCAGCAGTTACGGACTAGCGGGTGGAGATACGCAGTATTTT. It encodes CASSYGLAGGDTQYF.

As for this clonotype: Just one base apart from a much larger clone, this may be a read error. V gene TRBV20-1 combines with J gene TRBJ2-7, with a weak D call TRBD2 (6 bases). Trimming removed 3 bases from V and 6 bases from J, with 18 bases in between. Looked up from germline, CDR1 is DFQATT and CDR2 is SNEGSKA (reference sequence). This CDR3 comprises 14 residues. The CDR3 loop reads CSASRLTGVGEQYF. The CDR3 DNA reads TGCAGTGCTAGCCGACTAACGGGAGTCGGCGAGCAGTACTTC.

CDR3 sequence (DNA): TGTGCCAGCAGTTCTAAGGTAGCGGGAGCTCGAGGCGATACGCAGTATTTT. This gives the protein CASSSKVAGARGDTQYF. The V and J genes are TRBV27 and TRBJ2-3, with 9 positions matching TRBD2. Trimming at V came to 4 bases and at J to 6 bases, leaving 14 bases not matched to a gene. Germline V gene sequence: CDR1 MNHEY, CDR2 SMNVEV (reference sequence). This CDR3 has 17 residues.

Concerning this clonotype itself: A much bigger clone sits one base away, suggesting this may be a read error. The chain couples TRBV7-9 to TRBJ2-1; D is ambiguous. CDR3 length equals 12 residues. Germline CDR1 reads SEHNR; CDR2 reads FQNEAQ (reference sequence). This chain's CDR3 is CAGSPPYGEQFF. The CDR3 coding sequence is TGTGCCGGCAGCCCACCTTACGGTGAGCAGTTCTTC.

V and J are TRBV19 and TRBJ2-2, with D possibly matching TRBD2 (5 bases). This CDR3 is built from 15 residues. The V end lost 5 bases, the J end lost 0 bases, and 10 bases lay between the germline ends. The germline gives CDR1 LNHDA, CDR2 SQIVND (reference sequence). The CDR3 coding sequence is TGTGCCAGTAGTGTAGCGCCCGCGAACACCGGGGAGCTGTTTTTT. It specifies CASSVAPANTGELFF.

Only a few counts were recorded for this clonotype. J is TRBJ1-1 and V is TRBV20-1; D may be TRBD1 (5 bases). The germline V gene has CDR1 DFQATT and CDR2 SNEGSKA (reference sequence). V shed 3 bases and J shed 1 base, with 6 bases lying between them. This CDR3 region has 12 residues. This CDR3 is CSASGANTEAFF. The CDR3 DNA reads TGCAGTGCTAGCGGGGCGAACACTGAAGCTTTCTTT.

For the CDR3, the DNA is TGTGCCAGCAGCAAAGCTAGGAACACTGAAGCTTTCTTT. This codes for CASSKARNTEAFF. V gene TRBV2 combines with J gene TRBJ1-1; D gene ambiguous. CDR3 length: 13 amino acids. Between the trimmed V and J ends, which lost 6 bases and 1 base, there was a span of 9 bases. Germline assignment: CDR1 SNHLY and CDR2 FYNNEI. Combining the CDR3 with reference TRBV2 and TRBJ1-1 gives the whole variable domain EPEVTQTPSHQVTQMGQEVILRCVPISNHLYFYWYRQILGQKVEFLVSFYNNEISEKSEIFDDQFSVERPDGSNFTLKIRSTKLEDSAMYFCASSKARNTEAFFGQGTRLTVV.

The chain is built from TRBV10-3 and TRBJ2-7; 10 nucleotides align to TRBD1. The germline CDR1 and CDR2 sequences are ENHRY and SYGVKD. Germline trimming cut 4 bases from V and 6 bases from J; bases unmatched to any gene: 9. The CDR3 length is 15 residues. CDR3 residues: CAISGPGQGTPEQYF. The CDR3 region has the DNA TGTGCCATCAGTGGACCGGGACAGGGGACTCCCGAGCAGTACTTC.

This clonotype was picked up many times. CDR3 nucleotides: TGTGCCAGCAGCCGACCCCTCGGGACAGCCGCCACAGATACGCAGTATTTT. This translates into CASSRPLGTAATDTQYF. The chain combines TRBV28 with TRBJ2-3, with 7 nucleotides matching TRBD1. CDR3 length: 17 amino acids. With V trimmed by 6 bases and J by 2 bases, 14 bases remained unmatched. Germline loops: CDR1 MDHEN, CDR2 SYDVKM.

A few counts support this clonotype. The rearrangement links TRBV7-9 to TRBJ2-3, with D possibly TRBD1 on 5 matching bases. From germline, CDR1 is SEHNR and CDR2 FQNEAQ (reference sequence). The CDR3 is 14 amino acids. Between the trimmed V and J ends, which lost 2 bases and 4 bases, there was a span of 10 bases. CDR3: CASSLSGSADTQYF. CDR3 nucleotide sequence: TGTGCCAGCAGCTTATCAGGGTCGGCAGATACGCAGTATTTT.

As to this clonotype: A much larger clone differs from this one at a single base, so this may be a read error. The chain is built from TRBV6-2 or TRBV6-3 and TRBJ2-2; possibly TRBD2 for D (6 bases). In germline, CDR1 is MNHEY, CDR2 SVGEGT. The V end lost 5 bases, the J end lost 4 bases, and 11 bases lay between the germline ends. CDR3 length: 14 amino acids. The DNA for the CDR3 is TGTGCCAGCAGTCTAGCGAGGAGCACCGGGGAGCTGTTTTTT. Translated: CASSLARSTGELFF.

About this clonotype itself: One end of the junction fails to match germline, which may point to a read error. J is TRBJ1-1 and V is TRBV15, with TRBD1 as a possible D gene (5 bases). Germline assignment: CDR1 LNHNV and CDR2 YYDKDF (reference sequence). This CDR3 has 15 residues. For the CDR3, the DNA is TGTGCCGCCAGCAGAGCCCAGGGCATGAACACTGAAGCTTTCTTT. Encoded protein: CAASRAQGMNTEAFF.

The chain recombines TRBV18 with TRBJ1-4; TRBD1 aligns across 7 bases. The CDR3 length is 16 residues. Germline V gene sequence: CDR1 KGHSH, CDR2 LQKENI. V lost 6 bases to trimming and J lost 0 bases; unmatched junction nucleotides: 7. The CDR3 DNA follows: TGTGCCAGCTCTCGACAGGGACGTGCAACTAATGAAAAACTGTTTTTT. Its protein is CASSRQGRATNEKLFF.

This chain links TRBV20-1 with TRBJ2-3, with 11 bases fitting TRBD2. Trimming removed 5 bases from V and 6 bases from J; junction bases left unmatched: 10. There are 15 residues in the CDR3. Germline assignment: CDR1 DFQATT and CDR2 SNEGSKA (reference sequence). Here the CDR3 DNA reads TGCAGTGCTGGTAGCGGGGGGGCTGTATGGGATACGCAGTATTTT. It yields the protein CSAGSGGAVWDTQYF.

On this clonotype: An end of the junction does not agree with germline; a read error may underlie this. The chain joins TRBV4-2 to TRBJ2-1; possibly TRBD2 for D (6 bases). CDR1 and CDR2 from the germline V gene are LGHNA and YNFKEQ. The CDR3 is 15 residues long. The CDR3 DNA follows: TGTGCCAGCAGCCCCACGGGAGTATCGTACAATGGGCAGTTCTTC. It codes for CASSPTGVSYNGQFF.